These 21 T cell receptor beta chains originate from one sample sequenced in a study of blood T cell repertoires in COVID-19. Assay: immunoSEQ multiplex PCR; the TCRdb copy retains only in-frame clones and omits some. The sample includes 150,000 to 200,000 clones, around 81% seen only once; the top ten take roughly 3%. The sequenced sample consisted of peripheral blood. All receptors derive from a human donor with acute or convalescent COVID-19. The donor label of this sample is uncertain.

This clone was found once. V and J are TRBV28 and TRBJ2-1, with 14 bases lining up with TRBD2. V was pared by 5 bases and J by 4 bases, with 10 bases of the junction left unmatched. This CDR3 contains 18 residues. CDR1 and CDR2 from the germline V gene are MDHEN and SYDVKM. The CDR3 sequence: CASSPPGLAGDYYNEQFF. The CDR3 nucleotides are TGTGCCAGCAGTCCACCGGGACTAGCGGGAGATTATTACAATGAGCAGTTCTTC.

V is TRBV4-1 and J is TRBJ2-7, with 8 bases that match TRBD1. CDR3 length: 17 amino acids. V gave up 0 bases and J gave up 4 bases; unmatched junction bases: 11. CDR1 and CDR2 (germline): MGHRA, YSYEKL. The CDR3 reads CASSQDSTTGEAYEQYF. The CDR3 bases are TGCGCCAGCAGCCAAGACTCAACGACAGGGGAAGCTTACGAGCAGTACTTC.

The rearrangement links TRBV5-1 to TRBJ2-1; 8 bases match TRBD2. The CDR3 is 16 amino acids. Germline CDR1 is SGHRS and CDR2 is YFSETQ. J lost 0 bases, V lost 0 bases, and 2 bases had no gene match. CDR3 DNA: TGCGCCAGCAGCTTGGCCGGGACTAGCTCCTACAATGAGCAGTTCTTC. It translates to CASSLAGTSSYNEQFF.

In its sample, this clone was seen once. V is TRBV5-4 and J is TRBJ1-2; D gene unclear. Germline V gene data show CDR1 as SGHNT and CDR2 as YYREEE (reference sequence). V was pared by 3 bases and J by 8 bases, with 17 bases between. This CDR3 is 14 amino acids long. Written as DNA, the CDR3 is TGTGCCAGCAGCTCCCTAGTCGGGGAACGCGGCTACACCTTC. Amino acid sequence: CASSSLVGERGYTF.

The V and J genes are TRBV5-1 and TRBJ2-2; TRBD1 agrees at 11 bases. J was trimmed by 2 bases and V by 2 bases; bases with no gene match: 2. The CDR3 totals 16 residues. CDR1 SGHRS and CDR2 YFSETQ come from the germline V gene. In DNA, the CDR3 is TGCGCCAGCAGCTTCGGGACAGGGGGTAACACCGGGGAGCTGTTTTTT. The encoded protein is CASSFGTGGNTGELFF. Variable domain in full (rest from reference TRBV5-1 and TRBJ2-2): KAGVTQTPRYLIKTRGQQVTLSCSPISGHRSVSWYQQTPGQGLQFLFEYFSETQRNKGNFPGRFSGRQFSNSRSEMNVSTLELGDSALYLCASSFGTGGNTGELFFGEGSRLTVL.

The chain is built from TRBV3-1 (or the pseudogene TRBV3-2) and TRBJ1-2; 9 nucleotides line up with TRBD1. CDR1 is LGHDT and CDR2 is YNNKEL in the germline V gene (reference sequence). J lost 7 bases, V lost 3 bases, and 12 bases had no gene match. This CDR3 comprises 16 residues. CDR3 loop: CASSQPRDNRGLGYTF. Here the CDR3 DNA reads TGTGCCAGCAGCCAGCCTAGGGACAACAGGGGGCTTGGCTACACCTTC.

V and J are TRBV7-3 and TRBJ2-2; 7 bases fit TRBD2. This CDR3 is 16 amino acids long. J gave up 5 bases and V 5 bases, and 11 bases lay outside the gene matches. In germline, CDR1 is SGHTA, CDR2 FQGTGA. CDR3: CASSRNAGRRTGELFF. DNA of the CDR3: TGTGCCAGCAGCAGAAACGCCGGGAGGAGAACCGGGGAGCTGTTTTTT.

The genes are TRBV5-1 and TRBJ1-3; D unresolved. CDR1 is SGHRS, CDR2 YFSETQ, per germline. Trimming removed 4 bases at V and 0 bases at J, with 14 bases between. This CDR3 has 16 residues. CDR3: CASSPQTARSGNTIYF. Written as DNA, the CDR3 is TGCGCCAGCAGCCCACAAACAGCCCGCTCTGGAAACACCATATATTTT. The variable domain in full, with the rest retrieved from reference TRBV5-1 and TRBJ1-3, is KAGVTQTPRYLIKTRGQQVTLSCSPISGHRSVSWYQQTPGQGLQFLFEYFSETQRNKGNFPGRFSGRQFSNSRSEMNVSTLELGDSALYLCASSPQTARSGNTIYFGEGSWLTVV.

The rearrangement uses TRBV19 and TRBJ2-5, with 7 nucleotides matching TRBD1. The CDR3 length is 14 residues. Germline CDR1 and CDR2: LNHDA and SQIVND (reference sequence). Trimming at V came to 3 bases and at J to 2 bases, leaving 3 bases not matched to a gene. CDR3 sequence reads: CASSMMGQQETQYF. The CDR3 region has the DNA TGTGCCAGTAGTATGATGGGACAGCAAGAGACCCAGTACTTC.

The V and J genes are TRBV4-2 and TRBJ2-3; a weak D match, TRBD1 (6 bases). V lost 3 bases, J lost 1 base, and 14 bases lay in between. The CDR3 length is 16 residues. Germline V gene data show CDR1 as LGHNA and CDR2 as YNFKEQ. This chain's CDR3 is CASSQGTGTRTDTQYF. DNA of the CDR3: TGTGCCAGCAGCCAGGGAACCGGGACACGCACAGATACGCAGTATTTT.

The chain joins TRBV9 to TRBJ2-3, with D hard to call. Trimming removed 5 bases at V and 1 base at J, with 8 bases between. Germline CDR1 reads SGDLS; CDR2 reads YYNGEE. CDR3 length equals 13 residues. The CDR3 region has the DNA TGTGCCAGCAGGTCAAGCGGCACAGATACGCAGTATTTT. Translation: CASRSSGTDTQYF.

The chain recombines TRBV4-1 with TRBJ2-7; 8 bases map to TRBD2. J gave up 0 bases and V 0 bases, and 4 bases lay outside the gene matches. This CDR3 comprises 16 residues. Looked up from germline, CDR1 is MGHRA and CDR2 is YSYEKL. Written as DNA, the CDR3 is TGCGCCAGCAGCCAAGATTTCCTAGCGGGCTCCTACGAGCAGTACTTC. This sequence encodes CASSQDFLAGSYEQYF.

Turning to this clone: The identical CDR3 is also encoded by other nucleotide sequences in the sample. J is TRBJ2-3 and V is TRBV3-1 (or the pseudogene TRBV3-2); TRBD2 agrees at 8 bases. V lost 0 bases, J lost 4 bases, and 6 bases stayed unmatched. Germline V gene sequence: CDR1 LGHDT, CDR2 YNNKEL (reference sequence). The CDR3 is 16 residues long. In nucleotides, the CDR3 is TGTGCCAGCAGCCAAGATCGACGGGGGGGCGCAGATACGCAGTATTTT. As protein: CASSQDRRGGADTQYF.

The rearrangement links TRBV4-2 to TRBJ2-5; 12 positions match TRBD2. V shed 1 base, J shed 1 base, and the junction held 10 bases outside the gene matches. This CDR3 is built from 19 residues. The germline CDR1 and CDR2 sequences are LGHNA and YNFKEQ. CDR3 nucleotide sequence: TGTGCCAGCAGCCAAGGGCCCTATCTAGCGGGGGGGCTCCAAGAGACCCAGTACTTC. Its translation is CASSQGPYLAGGLQETQYF.

J is TRBJ2-7 and V is TRBV10-1, with 8 nucleotides matching TRBD2. The CDR3 runs to 15 residues. Trimming at V came to 5 bases and at J to 2 bases, leaving 8 bases not matched to a gene. Germline V gives CDR1 WNHNN, CDR2 SYGVQD (reference sequence). The CDR3 DNA reads as TGCGCCAGCAGTCCCACTAGCGGAGGCCCCTACGAGCAGTACTTC. It encodes CASSPTSGGPYEQYF.

The V call is TRBV7-2, the J call TRBJ1-2, with 8 bases aligning to TRBD1. Germline loops: CDR1 SGHTA, CDR2 FQGNSA. V shed 5 bases, J shed 0 bases, and the junction held 8 bases outside the gene matches. The CDR3 length is 16 residues. Here the CDR3 DNA reads TGTGCCAGCAGCCCCAGACAGGGGCCCACTAACTATGGCTACACCTTC. Amino acid sequence: CASSPRQGPTNYGYTF.

This chain joins TRBV7-9 and TRBJ2-3; TRBD2 matches 7 bases. V was clipped by 5 bases and J by 1 base; unmatched bases: 6. Per the germline V gene, CDR1 is SEHNR and CDR2 is FQNEAQ (reference sequence). The CDR3 is 15 amino acids. The CDR3 bases are TGTGCCAGCAGCCGACGGGGGGTGCGCACAGATACGCAGTATTTT. Its translation is CASSRRGVRTDTQYF.

This clone was recorded once. The chain couples TRBV3-1 (or the pseudogene TRBV3-2) to TRBJ2-3, with TRBD2 identical over 8 bases. The CDR3 is 15 residues long. The germline CDR1 and CDR2 sequences are LGHDT and YNNKEL (reference sequence). V shed 5 bases and J 0 bases; nucleotides not matched to a gene: 4. The CDR3 is CASSSSGSSTDTQYF. The CDR3 nucleotides read TGTGCCAGCAGCTCTAGCGGGTCTAGCACAGATACGCAGTATTTT.

CDR3 nucleotides: TGTGCCTCGATGAGGACAGGGGGCGTAGGAACTGAAGCTTTCTTT. It specifies CASMRTGGVGTEAFF. This sequence joins TRBV10-3 and TRBJ1-1; 11 nucleotides match TRBD1. This CDR3 spans 15 amino acids. With 11 bases clipped from V and 5 bases from J, the junction kept 13 bases outside the gene matches. Germline lookup yields CDR1 ENHRY and CDR2 SYGVKD.

The chain carries TRBV5-6 and TRBJ1-4; TRBD1 agrees at 7 bases. Trimming removed 4 bases from V and 4 bases from J; junction bases left unmatched: 7. CDR1 is SGHDT and CDR2 is YYEEEE in the germline V gene. The CDR3 is made up of 15 amino acids. The CDR3 spells CASSVTGLGNEKLFF. Here the CDR3 DNA reads TGTGCCAGCAGCGTGACAGGGCTCGGTAATGAAAAACTGTTTTTT.

This clone was seen a single time. The chain links TRBV28 to TRBJ1-5, with 11 positions matching TRBD1. The CDR3 sequence is 17 residues long. Trimming took 5 bases from V and 2 from J; bases not matched to a gene: 8. Germline V gene lookup returns CDR1 MDHEN and CDR2 SYDVKM. As DNA, the CDR3 is TGTGCCAGCAGTCCGGACAGGGGGCGCGGGGGCAATCAGCCCCAGCATTTT. This codes for CASSPDRGRGGNQPQHF.